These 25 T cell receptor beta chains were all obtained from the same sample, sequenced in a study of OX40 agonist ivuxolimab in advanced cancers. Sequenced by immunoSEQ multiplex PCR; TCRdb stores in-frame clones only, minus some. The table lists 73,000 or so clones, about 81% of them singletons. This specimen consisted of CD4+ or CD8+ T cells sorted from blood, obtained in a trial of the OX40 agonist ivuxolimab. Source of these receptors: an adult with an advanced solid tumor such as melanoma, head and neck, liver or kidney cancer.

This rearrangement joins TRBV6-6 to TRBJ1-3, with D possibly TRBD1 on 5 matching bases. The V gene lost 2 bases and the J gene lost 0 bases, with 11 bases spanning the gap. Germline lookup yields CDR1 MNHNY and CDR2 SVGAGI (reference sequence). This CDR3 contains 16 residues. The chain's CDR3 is CASSYQGFASGNTIYF. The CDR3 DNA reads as TGTGCCAGCAGTTACCAGGGATTTGCCTCTGGAAACACCATATATTTT.

The CDR3 region is CASSPLQRMATGELFF. The CDR3 DNA is TGTGCCAGCAGCCCCCTGCAACGGATGGCCACCGGGGAGCTGTTTTTT. The chain employs TRBV7-6 and TRBJ2-2; D unresolved. This CDR3 contains 16 residues. Trimming shortened V by 5 bases and J by 4 bases, and 17 bases separated the two germline ends. Germline V CDR1 and CDR2: SGHVS, FNYEAQ.

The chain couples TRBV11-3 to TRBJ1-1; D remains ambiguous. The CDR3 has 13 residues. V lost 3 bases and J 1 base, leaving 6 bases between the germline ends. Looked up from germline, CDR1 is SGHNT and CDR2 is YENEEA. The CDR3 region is CASSFEKNTEAFF. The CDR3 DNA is TGTGCCAGCAGCTTCGAAAAGAACACTGAAGCTTTCTTT.

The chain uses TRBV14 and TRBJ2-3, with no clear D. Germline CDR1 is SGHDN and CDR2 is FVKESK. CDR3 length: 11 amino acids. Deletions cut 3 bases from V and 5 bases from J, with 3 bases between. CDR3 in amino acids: CASSHKDTQYF. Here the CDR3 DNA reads TGTGCCAGCAGCCACAAAGATACGCAGTATTTT.

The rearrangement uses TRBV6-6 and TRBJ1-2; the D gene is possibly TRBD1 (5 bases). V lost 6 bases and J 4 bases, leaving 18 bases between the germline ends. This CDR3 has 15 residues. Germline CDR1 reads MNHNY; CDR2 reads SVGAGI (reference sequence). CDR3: CASSGTGTASYGYTF. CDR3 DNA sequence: TGTGCCAGCAGCGGTACCGGGACCGCGAGCTATGGCTACACCTTC.

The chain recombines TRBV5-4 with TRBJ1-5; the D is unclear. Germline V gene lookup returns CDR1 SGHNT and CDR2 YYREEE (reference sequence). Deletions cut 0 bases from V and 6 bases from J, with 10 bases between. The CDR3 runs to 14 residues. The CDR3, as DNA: TGTGCCAGCAGCTTGGGCGGGGTAGGTCAGCCCCAGCATTTT. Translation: CASSLGGVGQPQHF.

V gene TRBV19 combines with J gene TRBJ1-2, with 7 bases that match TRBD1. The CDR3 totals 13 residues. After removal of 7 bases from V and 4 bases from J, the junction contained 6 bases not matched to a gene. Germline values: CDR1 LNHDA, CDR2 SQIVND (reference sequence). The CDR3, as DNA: TGTGCCAGTATGGAGGGGGCGTCCTATGGCTACACCTTC. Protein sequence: CASMEGASYGYTF.

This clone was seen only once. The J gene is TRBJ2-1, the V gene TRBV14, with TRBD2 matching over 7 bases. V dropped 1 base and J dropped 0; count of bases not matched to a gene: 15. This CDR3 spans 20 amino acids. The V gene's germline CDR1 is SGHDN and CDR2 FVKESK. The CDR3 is CASSQVYMGSASGSYNEQFF. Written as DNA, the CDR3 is TGTGCCAGCAGCCAAGTTTATATGGGCTCCGCTAGCGGCTCCTACAATGAGCAGTTCTTC.

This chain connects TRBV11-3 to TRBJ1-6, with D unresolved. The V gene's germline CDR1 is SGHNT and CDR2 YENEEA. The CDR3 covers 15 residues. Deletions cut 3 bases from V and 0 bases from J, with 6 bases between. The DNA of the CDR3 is TGTGCCAGCAGCTTCCAGAGCTCCTATAATTCACCCCTCCACTTT. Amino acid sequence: CASSFQSSYNSPLHF.

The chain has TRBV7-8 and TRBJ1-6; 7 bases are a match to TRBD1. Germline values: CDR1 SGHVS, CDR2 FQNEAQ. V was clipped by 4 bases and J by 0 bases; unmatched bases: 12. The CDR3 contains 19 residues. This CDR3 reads CASSSQGPSSSSYNSPLHF. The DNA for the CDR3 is TGTGCCAGCAGCTCACAGGGGCCAAGCTCGAGCTCCTATAATTCACCCCTCCACTTT. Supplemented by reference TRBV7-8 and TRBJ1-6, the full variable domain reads GAGVSQSPRYKVAKRGQDVALRCDPISGHVSLFWYQQALGQGPEFLTYFQNEAQLDKSGLPSDRFFAERPEGSVSTLKIQRTQQEDSAVYLCASSSQGPSSSSYNSPLHFGNGTRLTVT.

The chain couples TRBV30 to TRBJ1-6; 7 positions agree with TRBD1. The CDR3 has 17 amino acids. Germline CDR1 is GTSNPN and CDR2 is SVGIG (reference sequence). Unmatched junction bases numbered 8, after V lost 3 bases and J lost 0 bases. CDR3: CAWSLSGGFSYNSPLHF. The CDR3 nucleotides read TGTGCCTGGAGCCTCTCAGGGGGGTTCTCCTATAATTCACCCCTCCACTTT.

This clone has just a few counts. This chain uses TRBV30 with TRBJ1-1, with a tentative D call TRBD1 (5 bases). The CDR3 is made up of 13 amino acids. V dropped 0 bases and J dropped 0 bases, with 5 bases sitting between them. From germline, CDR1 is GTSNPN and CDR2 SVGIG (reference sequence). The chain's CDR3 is CAWSVQVNTEAFF. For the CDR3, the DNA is TGTGCCTGGAGTGTACAGGTGAACACTGAAGCTTTCTTT.

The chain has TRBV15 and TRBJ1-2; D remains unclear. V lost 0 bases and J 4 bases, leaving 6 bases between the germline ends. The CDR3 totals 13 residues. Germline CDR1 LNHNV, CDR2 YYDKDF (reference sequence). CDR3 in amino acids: CATSRDRSYGYTF. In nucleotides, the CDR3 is TGTGCCACCAGCAGAGATAGGAGCTATGGCTACACCTTC.

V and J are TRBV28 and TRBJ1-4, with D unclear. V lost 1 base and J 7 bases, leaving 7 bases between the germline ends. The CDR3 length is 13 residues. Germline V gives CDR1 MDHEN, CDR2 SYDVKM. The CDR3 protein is CASSLSGVEKLFF. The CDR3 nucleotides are TGTGCCAGCAGTTTATCGGGTGTTGAAAAACTGTTTTTT.

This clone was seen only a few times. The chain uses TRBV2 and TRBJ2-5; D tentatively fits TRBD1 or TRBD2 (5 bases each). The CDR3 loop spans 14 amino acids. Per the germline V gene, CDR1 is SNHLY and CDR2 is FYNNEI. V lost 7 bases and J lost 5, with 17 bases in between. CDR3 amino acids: CASNFLGVEETQYF. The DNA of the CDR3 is TGTGCCAGCAACTTCCTGGGGGTTGAGGAGACCCAGTACTTC.

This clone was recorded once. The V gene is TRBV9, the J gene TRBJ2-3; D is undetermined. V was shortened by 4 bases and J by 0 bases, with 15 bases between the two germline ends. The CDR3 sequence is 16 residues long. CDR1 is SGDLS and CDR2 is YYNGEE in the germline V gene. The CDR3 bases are TGTGCCAGCAGCCAACAGCCAGGTCTTAGCACAGATACGCAGTATTTT. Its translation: CASSQQPGLSTDTQYF.

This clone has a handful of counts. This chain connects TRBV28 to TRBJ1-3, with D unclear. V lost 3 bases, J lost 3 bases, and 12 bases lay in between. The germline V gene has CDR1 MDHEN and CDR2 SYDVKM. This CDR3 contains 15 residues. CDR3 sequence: CASSFLRGDGNTIYF. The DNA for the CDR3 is TGTGCCAGCAGTTTCTTGCGTGGGGATGGAAACACCATATATTTT.

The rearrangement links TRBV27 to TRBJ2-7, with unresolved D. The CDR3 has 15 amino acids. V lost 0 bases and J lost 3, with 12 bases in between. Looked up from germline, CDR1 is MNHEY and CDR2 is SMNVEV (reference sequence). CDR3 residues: CASSLSGLSNYEQYF. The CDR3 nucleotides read TGTGCCAGCAGTTTATCTGGTCTGAGCAACTACGAGCAGTACTTC.

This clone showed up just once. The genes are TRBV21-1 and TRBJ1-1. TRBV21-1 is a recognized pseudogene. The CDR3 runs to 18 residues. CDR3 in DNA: TGTGCCAGCAGCAAAGCTGGGTCGGCAGCGCCCGTCAACACTGAAGCTTTCTTT. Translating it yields CASSKAGSAAPVNTEAFF.

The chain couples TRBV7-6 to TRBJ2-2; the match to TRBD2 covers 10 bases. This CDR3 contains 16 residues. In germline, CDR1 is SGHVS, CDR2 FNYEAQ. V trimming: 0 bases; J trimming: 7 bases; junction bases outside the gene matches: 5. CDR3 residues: CASSLAQRGGLGELFF. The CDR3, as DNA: TGTGCCAGCAGCTTAGCCCAGCGGGGGGGCCTCGGGGAGCTGTTTTTT. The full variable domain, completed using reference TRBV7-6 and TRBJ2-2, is GAGVSQSPRYKVTKRGQDVALRCDPISGHVSLYWYRQALGQGPEFLTYFNYEAQQDKSGLPNDRFSAERPEGSISTLTIQRTEQRDSAMYRCASSLAQRGGLGELFFGEGSRLTVL.

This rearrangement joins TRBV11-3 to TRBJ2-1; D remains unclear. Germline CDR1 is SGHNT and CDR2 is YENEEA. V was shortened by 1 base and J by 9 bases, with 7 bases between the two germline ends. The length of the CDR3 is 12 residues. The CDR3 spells CASSLVGREQFF. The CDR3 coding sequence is TGTGCCAGCAGCTTAGTGGGTCGTGAGCAGTTCTTC.

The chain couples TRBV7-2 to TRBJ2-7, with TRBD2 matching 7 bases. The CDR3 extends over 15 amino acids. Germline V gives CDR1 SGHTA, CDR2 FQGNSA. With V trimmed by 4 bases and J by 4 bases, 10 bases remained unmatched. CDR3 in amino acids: CASSSEGSGWYEQYF. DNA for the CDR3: TGTGCCAGCAGCTCCGAGGGTAGCGGGTGGTACGAGCAGTACTTC.

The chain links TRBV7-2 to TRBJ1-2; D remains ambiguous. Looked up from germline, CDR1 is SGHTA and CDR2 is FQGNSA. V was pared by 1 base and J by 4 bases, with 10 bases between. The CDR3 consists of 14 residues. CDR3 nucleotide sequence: TGTGCCAGCAGCTTAGGGGCGGACGCCTATGGCTACACCTTC. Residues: CASSLGADAYGYTF.

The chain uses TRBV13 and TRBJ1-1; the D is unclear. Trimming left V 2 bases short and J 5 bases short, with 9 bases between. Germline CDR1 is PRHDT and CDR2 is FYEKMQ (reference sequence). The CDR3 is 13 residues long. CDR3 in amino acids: CASSLNGGTEAFF. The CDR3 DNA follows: TGTGCCAGCAGCTTAAATGGCGGGACTGAAGCTTTCTTT.

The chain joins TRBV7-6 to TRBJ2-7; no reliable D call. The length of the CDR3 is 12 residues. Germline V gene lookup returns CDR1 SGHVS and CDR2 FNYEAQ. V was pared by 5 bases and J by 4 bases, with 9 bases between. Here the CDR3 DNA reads TGTGCCAGCAGCCGCGACCGGTACGAGCAGTACTTC. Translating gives CASSRDRYEQYF.